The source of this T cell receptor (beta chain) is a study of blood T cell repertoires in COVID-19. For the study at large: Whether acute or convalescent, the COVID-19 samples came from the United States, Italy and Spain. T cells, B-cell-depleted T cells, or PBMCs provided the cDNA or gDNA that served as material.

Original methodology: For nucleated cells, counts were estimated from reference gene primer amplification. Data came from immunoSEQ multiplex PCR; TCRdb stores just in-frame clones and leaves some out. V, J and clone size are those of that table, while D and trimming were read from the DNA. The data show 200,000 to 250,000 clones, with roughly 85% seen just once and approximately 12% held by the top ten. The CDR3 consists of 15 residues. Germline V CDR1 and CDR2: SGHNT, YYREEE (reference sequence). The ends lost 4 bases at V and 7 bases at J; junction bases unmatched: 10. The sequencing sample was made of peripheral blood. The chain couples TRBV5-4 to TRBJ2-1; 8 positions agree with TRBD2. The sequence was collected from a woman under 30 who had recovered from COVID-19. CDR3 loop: CASSESGRVGNEQFF. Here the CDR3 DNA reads TGTGCCAGCAGCGAAAGCGGGAGAGTGGGGAATGAGCAGTTCTTC. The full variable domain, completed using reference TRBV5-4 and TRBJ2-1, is ETGVTQSPTHLIKTRGQQVTLRCSSQSGHNTVSWYQQALGQGPQFIFQYYREEENGRGNFPPRFSGLQFPNYSSELNVNALELDDSALYLCASSESGRVGNEQFFGPGTRLTVL.